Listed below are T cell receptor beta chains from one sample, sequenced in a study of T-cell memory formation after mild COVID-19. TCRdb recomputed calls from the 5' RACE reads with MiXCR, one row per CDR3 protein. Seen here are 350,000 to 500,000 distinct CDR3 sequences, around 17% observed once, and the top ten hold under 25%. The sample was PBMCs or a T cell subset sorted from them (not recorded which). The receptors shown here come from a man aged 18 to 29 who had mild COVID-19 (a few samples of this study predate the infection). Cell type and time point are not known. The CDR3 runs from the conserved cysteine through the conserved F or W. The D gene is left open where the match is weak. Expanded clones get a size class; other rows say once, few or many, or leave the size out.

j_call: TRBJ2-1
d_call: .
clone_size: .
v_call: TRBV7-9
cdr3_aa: CASSAESYNEQFF
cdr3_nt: TGTGCCAGCAGTGCAGAATCCTACAATGAGCAGTTCTTC

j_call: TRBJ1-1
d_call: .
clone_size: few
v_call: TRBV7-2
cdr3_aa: CASSLVWGWNTEAFF
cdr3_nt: TGTGCCAGCAGCTTAGTATGGGGGTGGAACACTGAAGCTTTCTTT

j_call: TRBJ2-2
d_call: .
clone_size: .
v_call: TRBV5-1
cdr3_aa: CASSVLGMNTGELFF
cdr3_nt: TGCGCCAGCAGTGTCTTGGGGATGAACACCGGGGAGCTGTTTTTT

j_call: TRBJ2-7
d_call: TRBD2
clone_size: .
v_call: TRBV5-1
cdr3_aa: CASSSVTSGAYEQYF
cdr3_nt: TGCGCCAGCAGCTCAGTGACTAGCGGGGCCTACGAGCAGTACTTC

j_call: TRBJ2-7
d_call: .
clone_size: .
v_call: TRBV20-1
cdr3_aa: CSAEGQGIKGEQYF
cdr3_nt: TGCAGTGCTGAGGGGCAGGGGATAAAGGGGGAGCAGTACTTC

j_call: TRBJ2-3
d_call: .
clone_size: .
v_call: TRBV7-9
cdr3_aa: CASSSPPGTSFPDTQYF
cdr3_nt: TGTGCCAGCAGCTCCCCCCCCGGGACATCCTTCCCAGATACGCAGTATTTT

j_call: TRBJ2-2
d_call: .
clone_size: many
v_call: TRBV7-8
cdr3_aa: CASSFRGAGELFF
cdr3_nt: TGTGCCAGCAGCTTCAGGGGGGCCGGGGAGCTGTTTTTT

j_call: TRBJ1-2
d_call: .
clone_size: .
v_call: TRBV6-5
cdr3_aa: CASSSRGFYGYTF
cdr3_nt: TGTGCCAGCAGTTCCAGGGGCTTCTATGGCTACACCTTC

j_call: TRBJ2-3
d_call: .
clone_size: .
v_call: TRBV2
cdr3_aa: CASSPVSDTQYF
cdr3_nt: TGTGCCAGCAGCCCCGTATCGGATACGCAGTATTTT

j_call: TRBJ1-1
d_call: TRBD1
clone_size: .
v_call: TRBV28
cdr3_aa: CASSSLETGPGSRF
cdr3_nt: TGTGCCAGCAGCTCACTCGAGACAGGGCCCGGATCTCGGTTT

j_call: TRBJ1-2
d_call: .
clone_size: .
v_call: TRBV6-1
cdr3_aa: CASRLTENYGYTF
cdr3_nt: TGTGCCAGCAGATTGACAGAGAACTATGGCTACACCTTC

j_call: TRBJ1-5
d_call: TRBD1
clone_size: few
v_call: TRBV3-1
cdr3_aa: CASSQVAGGPQHF
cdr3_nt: TGTGCCAGCAGCCAAGTGGCAGGGGGGCCCCAGCATTTT

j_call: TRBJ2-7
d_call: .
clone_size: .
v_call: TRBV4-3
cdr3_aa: CASSYDRMTYEQYF
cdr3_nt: TGCGCCAGCAGCTACGACAGGATGACCTACGAGCAGTACTTC

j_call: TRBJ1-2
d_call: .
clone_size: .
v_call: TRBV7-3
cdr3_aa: CASSLEAGSGYTF
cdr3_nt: TGTGCCAGCAGCTTAGAGGCAGGGAGTGGCTACACCTTC

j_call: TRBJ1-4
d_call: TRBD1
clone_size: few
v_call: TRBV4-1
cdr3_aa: CASSAHPGTGRSNEKLFF
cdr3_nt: TGCGCCAGCAGCGCACATCCCGGGACAGGGAGATCTAATGAAAAACTGTTTTTT

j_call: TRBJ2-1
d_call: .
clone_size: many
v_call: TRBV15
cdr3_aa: CATSGDSSYNEQFF
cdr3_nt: TGTGCCACCAGCGGGGACTCGTCCTACAATGAGCAGTTCTTC

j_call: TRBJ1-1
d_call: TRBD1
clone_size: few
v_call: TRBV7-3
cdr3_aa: CASSTGPGGDTEAFF
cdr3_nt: TGTGCCAGCAGCACCGGCCCAGGGGGGGACACTGAAGCTTTCTTT

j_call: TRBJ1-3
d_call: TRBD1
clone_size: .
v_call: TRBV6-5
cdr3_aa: CASSYSGTGAGNTIYF
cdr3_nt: TGTGCCAGCAGTTACTCCGGGACAGGGGCTGGAAACACCATATATTTT

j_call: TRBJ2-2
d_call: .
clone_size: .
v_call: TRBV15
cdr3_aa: CATSRKRVAGELFF
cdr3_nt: TGTGCCACCAGCAGAAAAAGGGTGGCCGGGGAGCTGTTTTTT

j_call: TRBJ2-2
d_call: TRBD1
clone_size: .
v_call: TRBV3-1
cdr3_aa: CASSTRQGAGELFF
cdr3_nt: TGTGCCAGCAGCACACGACAGGGCGCCGGGGAGCTGTTTTTT

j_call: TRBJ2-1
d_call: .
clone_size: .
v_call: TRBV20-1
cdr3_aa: CSARVRVNEQFF
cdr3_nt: TGCAGTGCTAGAGTACGGGTCAATGAGCAGTTCTTC

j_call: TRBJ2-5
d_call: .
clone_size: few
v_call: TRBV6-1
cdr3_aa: CASSEGDSRETQYF
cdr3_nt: TGTGCCAGCAGTGAAGGGGACTCCAGGGAGACCCAGTACTTC

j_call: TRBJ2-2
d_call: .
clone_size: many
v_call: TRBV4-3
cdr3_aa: CASSQSASPRSPGELFF
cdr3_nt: TGCGCCAGCAGCCAATCCGCCTCTCCGAGGTCCCCCGGGGAGCTGTTTTTT

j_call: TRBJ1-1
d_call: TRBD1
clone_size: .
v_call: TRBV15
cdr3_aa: CATSRGQRNTEAFF
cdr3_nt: TGTGCCACCAGCAGGGGACAGAGGAACACTGAAGCTTTCTTT

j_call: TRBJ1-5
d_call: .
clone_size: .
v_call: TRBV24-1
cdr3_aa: CATPSRYTRYQPQHF
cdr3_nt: TGTGCCACCCCCTCGCGCTACACCCGTTATCAGCCCCAGCATTTT

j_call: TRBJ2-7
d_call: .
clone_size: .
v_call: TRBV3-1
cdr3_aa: CASSPGRVEQYF
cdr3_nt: TGTGCCAGCAGCCCGGGACGAGTCGAGCAGTACTTC

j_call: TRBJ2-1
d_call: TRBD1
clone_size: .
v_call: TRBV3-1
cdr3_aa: CASSDRTGFDNEQFF
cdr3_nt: TGTGCCAGCAGCGATAGGACAGGGTTTGACAATGAGCAGTTCTTC

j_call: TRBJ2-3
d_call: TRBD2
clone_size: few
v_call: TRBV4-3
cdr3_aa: CASSHSRGLAGTDTQYF
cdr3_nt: TGCGCCAGCAGCCACTCCAGGGGACTAGCGGGCACAGATACGCAGTATTTT

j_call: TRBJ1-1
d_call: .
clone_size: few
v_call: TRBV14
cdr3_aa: CASSQTRLLGAEAFF
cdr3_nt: TGTGCCAGCAGCCAAACCAGGCTTCTGGGAGCCGAAGCTTTCTTT

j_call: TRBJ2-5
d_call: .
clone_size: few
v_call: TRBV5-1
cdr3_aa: CASSFGLRGLYQETQYF
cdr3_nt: TGCGCCAGCAGCTTCGGGCTAAGGGGCCTGTACCAAGAGACCCAGTACTTC

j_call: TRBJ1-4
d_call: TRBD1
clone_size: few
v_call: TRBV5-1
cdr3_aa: CASSPGWTGGYEKLFF
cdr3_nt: TGCGCCAGCAGCCCGGGATGGACAGGGGGCTATGAAAAACTGTTTTTT

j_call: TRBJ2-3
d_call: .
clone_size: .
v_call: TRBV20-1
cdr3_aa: CSAPMQPDTQYF
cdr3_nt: TGCAGTGCCCCGATGCAGCCAGATACGCAGTATTTT

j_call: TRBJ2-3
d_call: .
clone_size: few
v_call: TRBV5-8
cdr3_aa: CASSGGALLDTQYF
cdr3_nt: TGTGCCAGCAGCGGGGGGGCCTTGTTAGATACGCAGTATTTT

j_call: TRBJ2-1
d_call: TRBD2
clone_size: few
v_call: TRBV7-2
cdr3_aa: CASQVGGGVYEQFF
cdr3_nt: TGTGCCAGCCAGGTCGGCGGGGGGGTATATGAGCAGTTCTTC

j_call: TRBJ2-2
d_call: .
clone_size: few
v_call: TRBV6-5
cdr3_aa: CASRPVLGGELFF
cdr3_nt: TGTGCCAGCAGACCCGTGCTTGGAGGGGAGCTGTTTTTT

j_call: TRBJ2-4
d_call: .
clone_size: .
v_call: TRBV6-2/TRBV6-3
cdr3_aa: CASSYSPGPSKNIQYF
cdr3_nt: TGTGCCAGCAGTTACTCCCCGGGACCTTCCAAAAACATTCAGTACTTC

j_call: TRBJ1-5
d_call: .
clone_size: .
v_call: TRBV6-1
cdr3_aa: CASLLTHPRGQPQHF
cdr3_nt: TGTGCCAGCCTACTTACACATCCAAGAGGGCAGCCCCAGCATTTT

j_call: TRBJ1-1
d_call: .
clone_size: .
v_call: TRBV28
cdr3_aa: CASTKTAYTEAFF
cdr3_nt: TGTGCCAGCACTAAGACAGCATACACTGAAGCTTTCTTT

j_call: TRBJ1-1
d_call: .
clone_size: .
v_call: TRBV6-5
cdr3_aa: CASSYNSAAGNTEAFF
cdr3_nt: TGTGCCAGCAGTTACAATTCGGCAGCTGGGAACACTGAAGCTTTCTTT

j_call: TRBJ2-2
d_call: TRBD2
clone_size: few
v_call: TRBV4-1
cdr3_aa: CASSRGTSGGNTGELFF
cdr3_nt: TGCGCCAGCAGCCGCGGGACTAGCGGGGGGAACACCGGGGAGCTGTTTTTT

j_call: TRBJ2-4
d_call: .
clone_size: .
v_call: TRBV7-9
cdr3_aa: CASSSSDIQYF
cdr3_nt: TGTGCCAGCAGCTCCTCGGACATTCAGTACTTC

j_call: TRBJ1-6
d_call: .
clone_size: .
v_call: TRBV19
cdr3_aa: CASSTLWNSNSPLHF
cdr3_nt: TGTGCCAGTAGTACCCTTTGGAATTCCAATTCACCCCTCCACTTT

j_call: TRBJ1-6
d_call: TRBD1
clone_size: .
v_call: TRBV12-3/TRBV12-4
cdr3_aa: CASSFPGQFSSLHF
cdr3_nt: TGTGCCAGCAGTTTTCCGGGACAGTTCTCCTCCCTCCACTTT

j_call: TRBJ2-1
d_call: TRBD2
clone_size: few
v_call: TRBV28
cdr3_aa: CASSLFSGGAREQFF
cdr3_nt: TGTGCCAGCAGTTTATTTAGCGGGGGGGCCCGGGAGCAGTTCTTC

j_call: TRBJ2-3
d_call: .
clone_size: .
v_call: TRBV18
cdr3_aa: CASSPLDGADTQYF
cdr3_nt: TGTGCCAGCTCACCACTGGATGGGGCAGATACGCAGTATTTT

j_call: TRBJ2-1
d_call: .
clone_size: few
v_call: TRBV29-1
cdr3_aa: CSVTGGPSSYNEQFF
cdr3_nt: TGCAGCGTTACCGGGGGCCCGAGCTCCTACAATGAGCAGTTCTTC

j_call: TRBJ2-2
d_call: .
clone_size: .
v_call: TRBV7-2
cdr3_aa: CASSSTRTGELFF
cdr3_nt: TGTGCCAGCAGCTCGACTAGAACCGGGGAGCTGTTTTTT

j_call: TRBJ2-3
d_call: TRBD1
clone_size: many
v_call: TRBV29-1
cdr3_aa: CSVQEPVTGPVTDTQYF
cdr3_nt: TGCAGCGTTCAGGAGCCGGTGACAGGGCCAGTAACAGATACGCAGTATTTT

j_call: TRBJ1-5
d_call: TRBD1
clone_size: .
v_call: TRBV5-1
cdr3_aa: CASSYGDREFEPQHF
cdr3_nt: TGCGCCAGCAGCTACGGGGACAGGGAATTCGAGCCCCAGCATTTT

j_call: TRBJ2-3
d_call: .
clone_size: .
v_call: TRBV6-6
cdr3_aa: CASSYSPTLTDTQYF
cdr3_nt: TGTGCCAGCAGTTACTCCCCGACTCTCACAGATACGCAGTATTTT

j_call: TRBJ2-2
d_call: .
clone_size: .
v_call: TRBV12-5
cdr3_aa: CASGPRTYTGELFF
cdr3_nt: TGTGCTAGTGGTCCGCGGACTTACACCGGGGAGCTGTTTTTT

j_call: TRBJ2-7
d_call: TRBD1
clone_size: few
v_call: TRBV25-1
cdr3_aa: CASSEQTGDYEQYF
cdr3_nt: TGTGCCAGCAGCGAGCAGACAGGGGACTACGAGCAGTACTTC

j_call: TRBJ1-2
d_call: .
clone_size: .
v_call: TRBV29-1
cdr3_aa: CSALEAGARGYTF
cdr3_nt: TGCAGCGCTCTGGAGGCGGGGGCGCGAGGCTACACCTTC

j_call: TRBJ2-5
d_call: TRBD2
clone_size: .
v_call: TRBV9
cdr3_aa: CASSVAGGPGETQYF
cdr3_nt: TGTGCCAGCAGCGTAGCGGGGGGGCCTGGAGAGACCCAGTACTTC

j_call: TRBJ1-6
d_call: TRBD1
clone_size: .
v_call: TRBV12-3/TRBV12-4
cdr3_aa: CASSLQGKNSPLHF
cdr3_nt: TGTGCCAGCAGTCTACAGGGGAAGAATTCACCCCTCCACTTT

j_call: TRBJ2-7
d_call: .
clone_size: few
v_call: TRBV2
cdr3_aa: CASSSGTAITYEQYF
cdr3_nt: TGTGCCAGCAGCTCAGGGACGGCGATTACCTACGAGCAGTACTTC

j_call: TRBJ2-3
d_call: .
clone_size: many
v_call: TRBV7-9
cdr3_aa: CASSLPIRTDTQYF
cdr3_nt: TGTGCCAGCAGCTTGCCGATAAGAACAGATACGCAGTATTTT